This T cell receptor beta chain was recovered during a study of CD8 T cells in Susac syndrome. The study, taken as a whole, reports: As the study acknowledged, the number of individuals in its TCR sequencing and HLA analysis was relatively small.

Germline-derived CDR1 and CDR2 are SEHNR and FQNEAQ (reference sequence). The V segment lost 1 base and the J segment 7 bases; nucleotides outside the gene matches: 4. CDR3 length equals 15 residues. CD8+ and CD4+ T cells from blood underwent TCR beta sequencing, which was carried out in a high-throughput format. TEMRA cells were FACS-enriched and CD8+ and CD4+ T cells negatively isolated. Reverse transcription of about 0.5 to 1 ug RNA used random hexamers. It was immunoSEQ multiplex PCR that amplified TCR beta CDR3 across 54 Vbeta and 13 Jbeta. TCRdb reprocessed the immunoSEQ multiplex PCR reads via MiXCR and lists one record per CDR3 protein. The sample includes more than 40,000 distinct CDR3 sequences, 93% seen only once; the top ten take 0.5% to 0.55%. Concerning this clonotype itself: Its antigen is not identified.

Sequenced input: CD8+ T cells from PBMCs. The chain recombines TRBV7-9 with TRBJ2-7; 13 bases map to TRBD2. This clonotype originated in a human donor in good health. The DNA for the CDR3 is TGTGCCAGCAGCTTAGGACTAGCGGGGGGAGAGGAGCAGTACTTC. It encodes CASSLGLAGGEEQYF.